One sample yielded the 5 T cell receptor beta chains listed below, sequenced in a study of T cells after yellow fever vaccination. TCRdb passed the 5' RACE reads through MiXCR, listing each CDR3 protein once. The sample lists fewer than 450,000 distinct CDR3 sequences; roughly 8.4% were seen once. Sequenced material: PBMCs, taken around 45 days after the first yellow fever vaccination. The receptors derive from a man aged 18-30 years who received the YFV17D yellow fever vaccine.

This clonotype was found a few times. The V and J genes are TRBV18 and TRBJ2-1, with no clear D. There are 15 residues in the CDR3. V lost 2 bases, J lost 2 bases, and 10 bases lay in between. Per the germline V gene, CDR1 is KGHSH and CDR2 is LQKENI. CDR3 bases: TGTGCCAGCTCACCAGTTGCAGGAACCTACAATGAGCAGTTCTTC. This encodes CASSPVAGTYNEQFF. The entire variable domain, with the rest obtained from reference TRBV18 and TRBJ2-1, is as follows: NAGVMQNPRHLVRRRGQEARLRCSPMKGHSHVYWYRQLPEEGLKFMVYLQKENIIDESGMPKERFSAEFPKEGPSILRIQQVVRGDSAAYFCASSPVAGTYNEQFFGPGTRLTVL.

The chain recombines TRBV6-5 with TRBJ1-1; D is unclear. The V gene's germline CDR1 is MNHEY and CDR2 SVGAGI. Trimming took off 2 bases at V and 5 bases at J, with 12 bases between the two ends. CDR3 size: 14 residues. The CDR3 is CASSYRAAGTEAFF. For the CDR3, the DNA is TGTGCCAGCAGTTACCGGGCCGCGGGGACTGAAGCTTTCTTT.

This clonotype was counted a few times. This chain uses TRBV15 with TRBJ2-7; no clear D gene. CDR3 size: 14 residues. The ends were cut back, 0 bases at V and 0 bases at J, with 6 bases in the middle. Germline CDR1 reads LNHNV; CDR2 reads YYDKDF (reference sequence). DNA for the CDR3: TGTGCCACCAGCAGAGAGGGTATCTCCTACGAGCAGTACTTC. It is translated as CATSREGISYEQYF. Supplemented by reference TRBV15 and TRBJ2-7, the full variable domain reads DAMVIQNPRYQVTQFGKPVTLSCSQTLNHNVMYWYQQKSSQAPKLLFHYYDKDFNNEADTPDNFQSRRPNTSFCFLDIRSPGLGDTAMYLCATSREGISYEQYFGPGTRLTVT.

This clonotype was detected a few times. The chain joins TRBV30 to TRBJ2-5; no definite D call. Germline CDR1 GTSNPN, CDR2 SVGIG (reference sequence). Trimming cost V 3 bases and J 6 bases, with 8 bases left between them. This CDR3 is built from 11 residues. The CDR3 nucleotides read TGTGCCTGGAGAATAGGCCAGACCCAGTACTTC. Translating gives CAWRIGQTQYF.

This clonotype appeared many times. V usage is TRBV15 and J usage is TRBJ2-3; D is uncertain. The CDR3 loop spans 12 amino acids. V lost 3 bases and J lost 2, with 3 bases in between. Per the germline V gene, CDR1 is LNHNV and CDR2 is YYDKDF (reference sequence). This chain's CDR3 is CATSSDTDTQYF. CDR3 coding DNA: TGTGCCACCAGCAGCGACACAGATACGCAGTATTTT.